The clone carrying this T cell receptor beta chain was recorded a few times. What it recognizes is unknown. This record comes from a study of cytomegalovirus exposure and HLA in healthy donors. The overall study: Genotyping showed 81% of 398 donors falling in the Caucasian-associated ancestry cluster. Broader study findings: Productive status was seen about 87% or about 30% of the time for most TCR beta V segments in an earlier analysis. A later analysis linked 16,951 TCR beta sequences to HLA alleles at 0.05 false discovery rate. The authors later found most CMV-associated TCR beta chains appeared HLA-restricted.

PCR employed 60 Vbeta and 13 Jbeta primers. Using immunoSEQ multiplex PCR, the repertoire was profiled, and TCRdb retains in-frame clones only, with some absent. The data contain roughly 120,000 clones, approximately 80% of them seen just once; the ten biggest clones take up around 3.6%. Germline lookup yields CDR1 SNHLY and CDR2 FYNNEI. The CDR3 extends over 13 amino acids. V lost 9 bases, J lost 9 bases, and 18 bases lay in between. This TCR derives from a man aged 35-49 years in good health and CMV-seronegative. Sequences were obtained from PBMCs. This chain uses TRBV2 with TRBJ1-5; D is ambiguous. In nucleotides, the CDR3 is TGTGCCAGTACCCGATCGGAAGAGGGGCCCCAGCATTTT. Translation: CASTRSEEGPQHF.